The subject of this entry is one T cell receptor (beta chain). This entry comes from a study of blood T cell repertoires in COVID-19. In the study overall: There were acute and convalescent COVID-19 samples, and they came from the United States, Italy and Spain.

The authors' processing: Reference gene primer amplification gave estimated nucleated cell counts. Clones were sequenced by immunoSEQ multiplex PCR, and TCRdb holds only the in-frame ones, with some missing. The V and J calls and clone size were taken over from that table, and D and trimming were inferred from the DNA. This sample has about 43,000 clones, with roughly nine tenths found just once. The sample consisted of peripheral blood. The TCR originated in a woman older than 75 with active COVID-19.

This chain's CDR3 is CASRAGDTEAFF. The CDR3 DNA is TGCGCCAGCAGGGCGGGTGACACTGAAGCTTTCTTT. This sequence joins TRBV5-1 and TRBJ1-1; D unclear. This CDR3 is built from 12 residues. Trimming removed 5 bases at V and 3 bases at J, with 8 bases between. CDR1 is SGHRS and CDR2 is YFSETQ in the germline V gene. The complete variable domain, with remaining parts taken from reference TRBV5-1 and TRBJ1-1, reads KAGVTQTPRYLIKTRGQQVTLSCSPISGHRSVSWYQQTPGQGLQFLFEYFSETQRNKGNFPGRFSGRQFSNSRSEMNVSTLELGDSALYLCASRAGDTEAFFGQGTRLTVV.